A single sample is the source of the 23 T cell receptor beta chains below, sequenced in a study of blood T cell repertoires in COVID-19. The data were produced by immunoSEQ multiplex PCR, yet TCRdb's version contains in-frame clones alone and is incomplete. The sample shows 150,000 to 200,000 clones, over 75% of them seen only once. The sequencing input was peripheral blood. All receptors come from a woman over 75 with active or convalescent COVID-19.

In its sample, this clone was seen a few times. The chain is built from TRBV29-1 and TRBJ1-2; 7 bases map to TRBD1. The CDR3 runs 14 residues. V lost 6 bases, J lost 7 bases, and 14 bases stayed unmatched. CDR1 and CDR2 (germline): SQVTM, ANQGSEA. The CDR3: CSVQTGTVGGGYTF. CDR3 sequence (DNA): TGCAGCGTCCAAACAGGGACAGTGGGTGGTGGCTACACCTTC.

This clone has just a few counts. The chain employs TRBV30 and TRBJ1-1, with no clear D. V lost 4 bases and J lost 4, with 22 bases in between. The CDR3 spans 16 residues. Germline-derived CDR1 and CDR2 are GTSNPN and SVGIG (reference sequence). CDR3 sequence: CAWNGEGGEWGTEAFF. CDR3 sequence (DNA): TGTGCCTGGAACGGGGAAGGTGGTGAGTGGGGCACTGAAGCTTTCTTT.

J is TRBJ2-7 and V is TRBV27; 12 bases map to TRBD2. CDR1 and CDR2 from the germline V gene are MNHEY and SMNVEV (reference sequence). This CDR3 spans 15 amino acids. V dropped 6 bases and J dropped 3; count of bases not matched to a gene: 6. The CDR3 region is CASRSSGGAGYEQYF. The CDR3 coding sequence is TGTGCCAGCAGGTCTAGCGGGGGGGCCGGCTACGAGCAGTACTTC.

The chain links TRBV21-1 to TRBJ2-2; TRBD2 is the table's D call, not checked against the DNA. TRBV21-1 is shown as a pseudogene. The CDR3 covers 16 residues. The CDR3 here is CASSKGATSGAWELFF. The CDR3 bases are TGTGCCAGCAGCAAGGGGGCGACTAGCGGGGCCTGGGAGCTGTTTTTT.

The chain carries TRBV5-4 and TRBJ2-2, with a possible D match to TRBD2 (5 bases). With 0 bases removed from V and 1 base from J, the gap between germline ends came to 10 bases. The CDR3 length is 16 residues. CDR1 SGHNT and CDR2 YYREEE come from the germline V gene (reference sequence). The CDR3 sequence: CASSLASAGNTGELFF. CDR3 nucleotide sequence: TGTGCCAGCAGCTTGGCGAGTGCGGGGAACACCGGGGAGCTGTTTTTT.

This chain joins TRBV7-9 and TRBJ1-2; no clear D. The CDR3 is made up of 14 amino acids. Germline values: CDR1 SEHNR, CDR2 FQNEAQ (reference sequence). Deletions cut 1 base from V and 0 bases from J, with 6 bases between. CDR3 residues: CASSLELANYGYTF. The CDR3 nucleotides read TGTGCCAGCAGCTTAGAGCTAGCTAACTATGGCTACACCTTC.

DNA for the CDR3: TGTGCCATAAGGGACAGGGGGTTAAATGAGCAGTTCTTC. This encodes CAIRDRGLNEQFF. The chain employs TRBV10-3 and TRBJ2-1; 11 bases line up with TRBD1. CDR1 and CDR2 from the germline V gene are ENHRY and SYGVKD. The CDR3 has 13 amino acids. The V and J ends lost 9 bases and 7 bases, in that order; junction bases with no gene match: 5.

The V and J genes are TRBV7-2 and TRBJ1-2; TRBD1 agrees at 7 bases. CDR3 size: 14 residues. J gave up 6 bases and V 5 bases, and 9 bases lay outside the gene matches. CDR1 and CDR2 (germline): SGHTA, FQGNSA. The CDR3 sequence is CASSPETGLHGYTF. The CDR3 coding sequence is TGTGCCAGCAGCCCGGAGACAGGGTTGCATGGCTACACCTTC.

As regards this clone: The germline gene is not matched at one end of the junction; a read error may be the cause. The J gene is TRBJ2-3, the V gene TRBV5-1; 11 nucleotides line up with TRBD1. Germline V gene lookup returns CDR1 SGHRS and CDR2 YFSETQ. The CDR3 covers 15 residues. DNA of the CDR3: TGCGCCAGCAGCCCCCGGACAGGGGGCACCGATACGCAGTATTTT. As protein: CASSPRTGGTDTQYF.

This clone was seen a handful of times. The chain joins TRBV5-4 to TRBJ2-6; D gene uncertain. The germline V gene encodes CDR1 SGHNT and CDR2 YYREEE (reference sequence). This CDR3 has 15 residues. V shed 0 bases and J shed 4 bases, with 8 bases lying between them. CDR3 sequence (DNA): TGTGCCAGCAGCTTGGGAGGTGGGGGGGCCAACGTCCTGACTTTC. Protein: CASSLGGGGANVLTF. Using reference TRBV5-4 and TRBJ2-6 for the parts outside the CDR3, the full variable domain is ETGVTQSPTHLIKTRGQQVTLRCSSQSGHNTVSWYQQALGQGPQFIFQYYREEENGRGNFPPRFSGLQFPNYSSELNVNALELDDSALYLCASSLGGGGANVLTFGAGSRLTVL.

CDR3 nucleotides: TGTGCCACCAGTGATGCGGGGCCTCTGTTCATTCAGTACTTC. Translating it yields CATSDAGPLFIQYF. This chain connects TRBV24-1 to TRBJ2-4, with D possibly matching TRBD2 (6 bases). CDR1 KGHDR and CDR2 SFDVKD come from the germline V gene. V was shortened by 3 bases and J by 9 bases, with 14 bases between the two germline ends. This CDR3 contains 14 residues.

This clone was counted once. The rearrangement uses TRBV4-1 and TRBJ2-3; D call uncertain. The CDR3 runs 12 residues. The germline CDR1 and CDR2 sequences are MGHRA and YSYEKL. V was shortened by 0 bases and J by 8 bases, with 6 bases between the two germline ends. CDR3 in amino acids: CASSQEGVTQYF. CDR3 DNA sequence: TGCGCCAGCAGCCAAGAAGGAGTTACGCAGTATTTT.

This chain uses TRBV2 with TRBJ1-1; D remains ambiguous. The germline V gene has CDR1 SNHLY and CDR2 FYNNEI. The germline V and J ends were trimmed by 5 bases and 8 bases, with 15 bases remaining between them. CDR3 length equals 13 residues. The CDR3 nucleotides read TGTGCCAGCAGTCCCGAGATCCTTCGCGAAGCTTTCTTT. It is translated as CASSPEILREAFF.

V gene TRBV7-2 combines with J gene TRBJ2-1; 8 bases fit TRBD2. Germline V gene lookup returns CDR1 SGHTA and CDR2 FQGNSA. Trimming cost V 7 bases and J 7 bases; bases outside gene matches: 12. This CDR3 contains 15 residues. CDR3 in DNA: TGTGCCAGCACCCAAACCGGGGGGGCGGGGAATGAGCAGTTCTTC. Encoded protein: CASTQTGGAGNEQFF.

The rearrangement uses TRBV5-1 and TRBJ1-1; maybe TRBD1 (6 bases). The length of the CDR3 is 13 residues. Trimming pared 5 bases from V and 5 bases from J, leaving 13 bases between. In germline, CDR1 is SGHRS, CDR2 YFSETQ. The DNA for the CDR3 is TGCGCCAGCAGTATATATCAGGGGACTGAAGCTTTCTTT. As protein: CASSIYQGTEAFF. Complete variable domain (other parts from reference TRBV5-1 and TRBJ1-1): KAGVTQTPRYLIKTRGQQVTLSCSPISGHRSVSWYQQTPGQGLQFLFEYFSETQRNKGNFPGRFSGRQFSNSRSEMNVSTLELGDSALYLCASSIYQGTEAFFGQGTRLTVV.

The chain carries TRBV15 and TRBJ2-7; no clear D. The CDR3 length is 15 residues. Trimming removed 0 bases from V and 1 base from J, with 10 bases in between. The germline CDR1 and CDR2 sequences are LNHNV and YYDKDF (reference sequence). The CDR3, as DNA: TGTGCCACCAGCAGAGATTTTTCACAGTCCTACGAGCAGTACTTC. The encoded protein is CATSRDFSQSYEQYF. Drawing the rest from reference TRBV15 and TRBJ2-7, the complete variable domain is DAMVIQNPRYQVTQFGKPVTLSCSQTLNHNVMYWYQQKSSQAPKLLFHYYDKDFNNEADTPDNFQSRRPNTSFCFLDIRSPGLGDTAMYLCATSRDFSQSYEQYFGPGTRLTVT.

V usage is TRBV9 and J usage is TRBJ2-5, with D perhaps TRBD2 (6 bases). The CDR3 sequence is 16 residues long. Germline V lookup: CDR1 SGDLS, CDR2 YYNGEE. V lost 3 bases and J lost 2, with 17 bases in between. CDR3 sequence (DNA): TGTGCCAGCAGCGCAGTAGCGGCTCCGAGACAAGAGACCCAGTACTTC. Its protein product is CASSAVAAPRQETQYF.

V usage is TRBV11-3 and J usage is TRBJ2-3; D uncertain. V lost 3 bases and J lost 0, with 7 bases in between. Germline CDR1 and CDR2: SGHNT and YENEEA. This CDR3 spans 14 amino acids. CDR3 in amino acids: CASSLGRSTDTQYF. The CDR3 DNA reads as TGTGCCAGCAGCTTGGGCCGGAGCACAGATACGCAGTATTTT.

The chain links TRBV6-2 or TRBV6-3 to TRBJ1-1; D unclear. The CDR3 is 15 amino acids. V lost 6 bases and J 0 bases, leaving 14 bases between the germline ends. CDR1 and CDR2 from the germline V gene are MNHEY and SVGEGT. The CDR3 sequence is CASSYRSRLNTEAFF. The DNA for the CDR3 is TGTGCCAGCAGCTATAGGAGCAGATTGAACACTGAAGCTTTCTTT.

The chain joins TRBV27 to TRBJ1-6, with 8 bases fitting TRBD1. CDR3 length: 15 amino acids. The germline gives CDR1 MNHEY, CDR2 SMNVEV (reference sequence). The V and J ends lost 5 bases and 10 bases, in that order; junction bases with no gene match: 10. Written as DNA, the CDR3 is TGTGCCAGCAGTGGAGGGACAGGTTTTGGGTCACCCCTCCACTTT. Its translation is CASSGGTGFGSPLHF.

The rearrangement joins TRBV3-1 (or the pseudogene TRBV3-2) to TRBJ1-2, with 11 bases that match TRBD1. Trimming at V came to 4 bases and at J to 4 bases, leaving 8 bases not matched to a gene. Germline V gene lookup returns CDR1 LGHDT and CDR2 YNNKEL (reference sequence). CDR3 length: 16 residues. The CDR3 DNA reads as TGTGCCAGCAGCCCCAGGACAGGGGGCTCTATCTATGGCTACACCTTC. Translation gives CASSPRTGGSIYGYTF.

The genes are TRBV19 and TRBJ1-1; maybe TRBD1 (6 bases). The CDR3 runs to 15 residues. V lost 7 bases and J lost 3, with 18 bases in between. Germline lookup yields CDR1 LNHDA and CDR2 SQIVND (reference sequence). The CDR3 here is CASTWGGGRDTEAFF. The CDR3 nucleotides read TGTGCCAGTACGTGGGGCGGGGGGCGCGACACTGAAGCTTTCTTT. Looking up the rest from reference TRBV19 and TRBJ1-1 gives the full variable domain: DGGITQSPKYLFRKEGQNVTLSCEQNLNHDAMYWYRQDPGQGLRLIYYSQIVNDFQKGDIAEGYSVSREKKESFPLTVTSAQKNPTAFYLCASTWGGGRDTEAFFGQGTRLTVV.

The chain links TRBV2 to TRBJ2-6, with D maybe TRBD2 (5 bases). The V end lost 4 bases, the J end lost 0 bases, and 7 bases lay between the germline ends. The CDR3 loop spans 15 amino acids. CDR1 and CDR2 (germline): SNHLY, FYNNEI. The CDR3 region is CASSAGFSGANVLTF. The CDR3 DNA sequence: TGTGCCAGCAGTGCGGGGTTCTCTGGGGCCAACGTCCTGACTTTC.